This T cell receptor (beta chain) is from a study of T cell responses to AZD1222 COVID-19 vaccine (dated by TCRdb to the early 2020s). As for the study more broadly: TCR sequencing was performed for 230 to 250 trial participants, of whom around 210 were given two doses of AZD1222 and around 25 were given two doses of MenACWY control vaccine. Trial participants were enrolled into age subgroups of 18-55, 56-69 and 70-plus years, which contained approximately 150, 30 and 60 TCR-sequenced participants, respectively.

From cysteine to phenylalanine, the CDR3 is 15 amino acids long. The kept DNA is CDR3 alone, 45 bases in frame from the first base. From the germline V gene, CDR1 is LGHNA and CDR2 is YNFKEQ. Relative to germline, V is 0 bases shorter and J is 10 bases shorter, with 16 bases between their ends. The sample's time point label, in plain terms: about 28 days (+/-7) after the second vaccine dose. Because spike-specific TCR depth and breadth did not differ between the two schedules, AZD1222 recipients who got a second dose at roughly 4 weeks were pooled with those who got a second dose at roughly 12 weeks. Vaccinee samples were obtained from the UK trials COV001 and COV002, which included a single-blind randomized controlled phase 2/3 trial of AZD1222 (ChAdOx1 nCoV-19) in healthy adults. For TCRbeta chain sequencing, PBMC samples were collected from trial participants at day 0 and at day 28 after the second dose.

The research as a whole found: Vaccine-associated CD4 TCRs spanned the whole spike protein, with dominant responses in regions 160-218 and 743-854. Because no samples from the day 14 peak response were available, repertoires could be characterized only after the peak T cell response. Only five to seven AZD1222 recipients were SARS-CoV-2 seropositive at baseline, limiting conclusions about previously exposed vaccinees. Reportedly, almost half of the unique spike-specific TCRs recognized epitopes lying outside the regions that are mutated in the B.1.351 and B.1.1.7 variants. Most participants were white British and females outnumbered males, and the authors suggested that clonal diversity may have been underestimated. Spike-specific TCR breadth and depth rose significantly after two AZD1222 doses compared with day 0 and with MenACWY recipients. The 56-69-year group was small, and its depth increase did not reach significance, likely because of low power.

In regard to this clone: The antigen it recognizes is unknown. Within one base of it there is no much larger clone, and no base qualities were kept.

The CDR3 regions of human TCRbeta chains were analyzed by immunosequencing. Per the original workflow: TCRs in the repertoires were matched against a reference library of SARS-CoV-2-specific TCRs that had been generated with the MIRA antigen-specificity platform. Breadth was defined as the fraction of unique TCRs that were SARS-CoV-2-associated, and depth was defined as the fraction of total T cells that were SARS-CoV-2-associated. Using the MIRA data, each spike-specific TCR was mapped to the spike region that the TCR reacts to and placed in a CD4 or CD8 class. Log10-transformed breadth and depth values were compared by one-way ANOVA with Sidak's multiple comparisons tests. The table comes from immuneACCESS by way of TCRdb, which keeps in-frame sequences with V and J called. Part of the clones is missing from these tables; in studies checked, under half for an unresolved V gene and the rest for unknown reasons. V and J calls and clone size are those listed in that table; D and trimming were worked out from the DNA. The table for this sample lists approximately 72,000 clones; 80% to 90% of them were counted only once. The top ten clonotypes cover approximately 30% of the sample.

The material sequenced was peripheral blood, taken 28 days after the second AZD1222 dose. The chain is encoded by TRBV4-2 joined to TRBJ2-1; the D gene is unclear. The origin of this receptor is an adult who received the AZD1222 COVID-19 vaccine. The DNA sequence is TGTGCCAGCAGCCAAGATGCGAGTCGGTCCGCCGAGCAGTTCTTC. It is translated as CASSQDASRSAEQFF.